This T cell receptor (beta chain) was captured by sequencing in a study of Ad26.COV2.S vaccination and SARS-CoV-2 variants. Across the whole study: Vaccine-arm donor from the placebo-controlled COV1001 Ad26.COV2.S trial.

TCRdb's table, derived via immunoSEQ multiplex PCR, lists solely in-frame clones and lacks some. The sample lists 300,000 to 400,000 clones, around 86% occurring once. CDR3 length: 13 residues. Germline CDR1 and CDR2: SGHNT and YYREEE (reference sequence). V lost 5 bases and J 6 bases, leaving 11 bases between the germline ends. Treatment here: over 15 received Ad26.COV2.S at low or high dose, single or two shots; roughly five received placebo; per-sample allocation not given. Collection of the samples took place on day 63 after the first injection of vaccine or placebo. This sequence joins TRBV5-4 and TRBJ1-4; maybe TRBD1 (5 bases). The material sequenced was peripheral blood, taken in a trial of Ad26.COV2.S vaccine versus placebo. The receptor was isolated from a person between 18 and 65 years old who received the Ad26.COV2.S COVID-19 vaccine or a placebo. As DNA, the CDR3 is TGTGCCAGCAGTCTGAGGGGCGATGAAAAACTGTTTTTT. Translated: CASSLRGDEKLFF.